This is a list of T cell receptor beta chains from one sample in a study of T cell responses to AZD1222 COVID-19 vaccine. Profiled with immunoSEQ multiplex PCR; TCRdb holds only in-frame clones, not every one. The sample yields 120,000 or so clones, 90% seen once. The specimen was peripheral blood, collected on day 0 of AZD1222 vaccination. These receptor sequences come from an adult in good health. Both conserved end residues are trimmed from each CDR3. The size field is filled for only some rows; it gives once, few, many or a size class.

clone_size cdr3_length j_call v_call cdr3_aa
NA 11 TRBJ2-7 TRBV9 ASSVAEGGEQY
NA 12 TRBJ2-3 TRBV5-1 ASSLRDLQDTQY
once 11 TRBJ1-2 TRBV7-9 ASSSGRNYGYT
NA 14 TRBJ2-1 TRBV3-1/TRBV3-2 ASSQFAAGDLNEQF
NA 14 TRBJ2-1 TRBV6-2/TRBV6-3 ASSGTSGRGWGEQF
few 16 TRBJ2-7 TRBV9 ASSVGSSSFTVPYEQY
NA 12 TRBJ2-2 TRBV5-1 ASSFLAKTGELF
NA 13 TRBJ2-4 TRBV9 ASSSGRAAKNIQY
NA 13 TRBJ2-1 TRBV18 ASSPPGSFQGEQF
NA 11 TRBJ2-7 TRBV7-8 ASSLSGSYEQY
NA 12 TRBJ2-5 TRBV6-1 ASSETLAVKTQY
NA 14 TRBJ1-2 TRBV4-2 ASSQDTGGTTGGYT
NA 12 TRBJ1-1 TRBV5-1 ASSLRTGEAEAF
NA 12 TRBJ1-2 TRBV28 ASSLRREGYGYT
once 15 TRBJ2-6 TRBV7-9 ASSLAGQGSGANVLT
NA 13 TRBJ2-7 TRBV6-5 ASSYSTSGGYEQY
NA 12 TRBJ1-5 TRBV27 ASSPDGVGQPQH
NA 15 TRBJ2-3 TRBV9 ASSPQPGQGDTDTQY
NA 13 TRBJ2-3 TRBV19 ASRGTDVTVDTQY
NA 16 TRBJ1-4 TRBV6-6 ASSRFFPGQGTNEKLF
NA 15 TRBJ1-2 TRBV27 ASRNQAPGERRDGYT
NA 14 TRBJ1-2 TRBV3-1/TRBV3-2 ASSPKGGGARNGYT
NA 11 TRBJ1-3 TRBV7-6 ASSGRGGNTIY
NA 13 TRBJ2-2 TRBV27 ASSPSGSGTGELF
NA 10 TRBJ1-4 TRBV3-1/TRBV3-2 ASSSLGGELF
NA 12 TRBJ2-1 TRBV11-2 ASSLDPFPNEQF
NA 14 TRBJ1-5 TRBV24-1 ATSTSRGLWNQPQH